This TCR beta chain is drawn from a study of preoperative IRX-2 immunotherapy in early breast cancer. The CDR3 consists of 16 residues. Germline CDR1 and CDR2: SGDLS and YYNGEE. Trimming removed 0 bases from V and 1 base from J, with 11 bases in between. Treatment meaning: preoperative locoregional IRX-2 cytokine immunotherapy. Preoperative locoregional IRX-2 cytokine immunotherapy was tested in the phase Ib source study. Assay: immunoSEQ multiplex PCR; the TCRdb copy retains only in-frame clones and omits some. The sample carries approximately 34,000 clones, about 96% recorded once. This sample was taken from a patient treated with IRX-2 immunotherapy. The chain is built from TRBV9 and TRBJ1-5; a weak D match, TRBD1 (6 bases). This sequence originates from a human donor with breast cancer. The CDR3 region is CASSVGPGASNQPQHF. CDR3 coding DNA: TGTGCCAGCAGCGTAGGTCCGGGGGCAAGCAATCAGCCCCAGCATTTT.